Listed below are T cell receptor beta chains from one sample, sequenced in a study of T cells in Graves' hyperthyroidism and ophthalmopathy. TCRdb fed the multiplex PCR reads into MiXCR, producing one record per CDR3 protein. The sample has 460,000 or so distinct CDR3 sequences; about 15% are singletons. Specimen: blood. Receptor source: a woman in her late teens or twenties with Graves' hyperthyroidism. Both conserved end residues are part of each CDR3.

j_call,cdr3_length,v_call,cdr3_aa
TRBJ1-1,13,TRBV14,CASSQAGDSEAFF
TRBJ2-5,14,TRBV20-1,CSARAPAEQETQYF
TRBJ1-1,14,TRBV20-1,CSVSRGWKNTEAFF
TRBJ2-1,18,TRBV6-2/TRBV6-3,CASSYRGGDRASYNEQFF
TRBJ1-5,15,TRBV19,CASSIGQDSNQPQHF
TRBJ2-7,14,TRBV5-5,CASSPSAGSYEQYF
TRBJ2-2,18,TRBV11-2,CASSSFARDGSRTGELFF
TRBJ1-5,15,TRBV3-1,CASSQAYVSNQPQHF
TRBJ2-1,14,TRBV19,CASSKEGTINEQFF
TRBJ2-3,15,TRBV6-1,CASRGLAGSTDTQYF
TRBJ2-1,16,TRBV20-1,CSARGLNSGIINEQFF
TRBJ2-2,15,TRBV4-1,CASSQEGSNTGELFF
TRBJ2-7,13,TRBV19,CATEGSPAYEQYF
TRBJ1-1,16,TRBV7-3,CASSPRGGQRNTEAFF
TRBJ2-1,11,TRBV5-1,CASSFEGEQFF
TRBJ1-1,14,TRBV19,CASSMTGTNAEAFF
TRBJ1-1,14,TRBV12-5,CASGLGHMNTEAFF
TRBJ1-2,14,TRBV9,CASSVGWQGQGYTF
TRBJ2-1,16,TRBV19,CASSTLLAGSYNEQFF
TRBJ2-1,16,TRBV11-3,CASSYHLGTGNNEQFF
TRBJ1-1,16,TRBV9,CASSDNRDTSNTEAFF
TRBJ1-1,15,TRBV19,CASSIVEGLNTEAFF
TRBJ2-7,15,TRBV9,CASSVRGTGNWEQYF
TRBJ1-1,16,TRBV9,CASSGRTGVRNTEAFF